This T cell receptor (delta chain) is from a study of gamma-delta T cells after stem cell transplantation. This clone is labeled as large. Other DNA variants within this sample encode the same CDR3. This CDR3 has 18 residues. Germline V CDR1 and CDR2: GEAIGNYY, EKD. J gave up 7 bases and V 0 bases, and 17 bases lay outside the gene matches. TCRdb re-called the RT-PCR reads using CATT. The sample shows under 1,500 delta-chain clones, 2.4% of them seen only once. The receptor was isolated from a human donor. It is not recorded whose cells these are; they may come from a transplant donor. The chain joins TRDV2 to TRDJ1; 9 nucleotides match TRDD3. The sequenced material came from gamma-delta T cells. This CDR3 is CACDTLDLGDSPGGKLIF. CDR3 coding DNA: TGTGCCTGTGACACCCTAGACCTGGGGGATTCCCCTGGCGGTAAACTCATCTTT.